A selection of T cell receptor beta chains follows, all from one sample in a study of T cells in Graves' hyperthyroidism and ophthalmopathy. In TCRdb, the multiplex PCR reads were re-called with MiXCR into one record per CDR3 protein. This table holds some 210,000 distinct CDR3 sequences, 17% found once. The sequenced sample was blood. The receptor source for this set is a man aged 45-65 years with Graves' hyperthyroidism. The CDR3 runs from the conserved cysteine through the conserved F or W. D genes are given only for firm matches. For some rows the clone size is stated as once, few or many, or as a class when expanded; others skip it.

v_gene,abundance,d_gene,j_gene,CDR3nt,CDR3aa
TRBV28,many,-,TRBJ1-1,TGTGCCAGCAGTTCCCCAGAGGGGATTTGGGCTTGGGACACTGAAGCTTTCTTT,CASSSPEGIWAWDTEAFF
TRBV20-1,many,TRBD2,TRBJ2-1,TGCAGTGCCCACCGCCGCGGATTAGCGGGGATCTACAATGAGCAGTTCTTC,CSAHRRGLAGIYNEQFF
TRBV20-1,few,TRBD1,TRBJ1-2,TGCAGTGCCGAGGTTAGGACAGGGCGTTATGGCTACACCTTC,CSAEVRTGRYGYTF
TRBV30,many,-,TRBJ2-5,TGTGCCTGGAGGTCCCAGGCTCAAGAGACCCAGTACTTC,CAWRSQAQETQYF
TRBV5-4,few,-,TRBJ1-1,TGTGCCATGGGACGTCGGGCTTTCTTT,CAMGRRAFF
TRBV28,-,-,TRBJ2-7,TGTGCCAGCACCTTTTCCGGCGGTAGCTCCTACGAGCAGTACTTC,CASTFSGGSSYEQYF
TRBV28,-,-,TRBJ1-5,TGTGCCAGCAGTTTCCAGCCGGGACGCAATCAGCCCCAGCATTTT,CASSFQPGRNQPQHF
TRBV28,many,-,TRBJ1-1,TGTGCCAGCAGTTTCCGGGGGGAATTGCGCACTGAAGCTTTCTTT,CASSFRGELRTEAFF
TRBV6-1,-,-,TRBJ2-3,TGTGCCAGCAGTGAACATGACCGTACAGATACGCAGTATTTT,CASSEHDRTDTQYF
TRBV4-2,-,-,TRBJ2-4,TGTGCCAGCAGCCAAGATATGGCTAGGGAAGACATTCAGTACTTC,CASSQDMAREDIQYF